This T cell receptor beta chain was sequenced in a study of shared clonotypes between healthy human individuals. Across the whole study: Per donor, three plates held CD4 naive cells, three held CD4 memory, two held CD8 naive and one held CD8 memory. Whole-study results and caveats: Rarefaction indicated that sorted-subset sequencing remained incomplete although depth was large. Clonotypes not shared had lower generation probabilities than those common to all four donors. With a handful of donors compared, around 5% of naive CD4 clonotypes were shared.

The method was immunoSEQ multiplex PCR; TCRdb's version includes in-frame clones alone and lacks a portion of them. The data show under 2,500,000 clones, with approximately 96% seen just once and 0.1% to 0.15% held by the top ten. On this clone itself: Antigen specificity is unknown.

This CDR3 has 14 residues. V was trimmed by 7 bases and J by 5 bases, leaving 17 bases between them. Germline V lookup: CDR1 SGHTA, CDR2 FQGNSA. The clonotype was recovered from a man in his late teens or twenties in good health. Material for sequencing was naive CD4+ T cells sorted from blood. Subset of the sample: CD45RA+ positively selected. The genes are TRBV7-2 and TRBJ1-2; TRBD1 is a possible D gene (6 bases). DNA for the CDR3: TGTGCCAGCAACCCACAGGGATGGGGGTATGGCTACACCTTC. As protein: CASNPQGWGYGYTF.